This T cell receptor (beta chain) was captured by sequencing in a study of cytomegalovirus exposure and HLA in healthy donors. Findings and caveats of the study: Excluded were some V segments that proved indistinguishable, including TRBV6-2 and TRBV6-3. Cytomegalovirus association was listed for 150 or so TCR beta chains. Common viral pathogens seemed to be connected with several of the most significant clusters, according to a later analysis. Per a later analysis, HLA-associated TCR beta chains showed more clonal expansion than other, equally common TCR beta chains.

In germline, CDR1 is MNHNS, CDR2 SASEGT. The CDR3 totals 14 residues. Trimming took 5 bases from V and 8 from J, leaving 17 bases between them. PCR employed 60 Vbeta and 13 Jbeta primers. Generated by immunoSEQ multiplex PCR, the TCRdb table keeps only in-frame clones and is missing some. The table has 150,000 to 200,000 clones, 76% seen once. As for this clone: What it binds is not known.

Source material: PBMCs. The genes are TRBV6-1 and TRBJ2-3, with D possibly TRBD2 on 6 matching bases. The source of this sequence is a woman in her twenties or thirties in good health and CMV-seropositive. The CDR3 DNA reads as TGTGCCAGCAGTATTCGGAGGGTACTCGCTACGCAGTATTTT. It yields the protein CASSIRRVLATQYF.